Listed here are 3 T cell receptor beta chains from one sample, sequenced in a study of identifying expanded T cells in peripheral blood. The repertoire was sequenced with immunoSEQ multiplex PCR; TCRdb's copy has only in-frame clones and lacks some. The sample shows about 58,000 clones, about 80% of them seen only once. Material: blood. The receptors shown here come from a person aged 18-70 years in good health.

This clone was counted many times. V is TRBV5-1 and J is TRBJ1-1; a weak D match, TRBD1 (5 bases). CDR1 and CDR2 (germline): SGHRS, YFSETQ. V was cut by 0 bases and J by 2 bases, with 14 bases left in between. The CDR3 spans 16 residues. CDR3 in amino acids: CASSLGGQGFNTEAFF. CDR3 DNA: TGCGCCAGCAGCTTGGGAGGGCAGGGCTTTAACACTGAAGCTTTCTTT.

The chain uses TRBV5-1 and TRBJ1-6, with D possibly TRBD1 on 5 matching bases. Germline V CDR1 and CDR2: SGHRS, YFSETQ. This CDR3 contains 15 residues. V gave up 0 bases and J gave up 9 bases, with 13 bases separating them. The DNA of the CDR3 is TGCGCCAGCAGCTTGGATCAGGGTCGGGGTTCACCCCTCCACTTT. Amino acid sequence: CASSLDQGRGSPLHF. Filled out from reference TRBV5-1 and TRBJ1-6, the complete variable domain reads KAGVTQTPRYLIKTRGQQVTLSCSPISGHRSVSWYQQTPGQGLQFLFEYFSETQRNKGNFPGRFSGRQFSNSRSEMNVSTLELGDSALYLCASSLDQGRGSPLHFGNGTRLTVT.

The chain uses TRBV9 and TRBJ1-4; D perhaps matches TRBD1 (5 bases). Germline V gene lookup returns CDR1 SGDLS and CDR2 YYNGEE. The CDR3 has 15 amino acids. V was trimmed by 3 bases and J by 3 bases, leaving 12 bases between them. The CDR3 here is CASSAPGSSNEKLFF. The DNA for the CDR3 is TGTGCCAGCAGCGCCCCAGGGTCTTCTAATGAAAAACTGTTTTTT.